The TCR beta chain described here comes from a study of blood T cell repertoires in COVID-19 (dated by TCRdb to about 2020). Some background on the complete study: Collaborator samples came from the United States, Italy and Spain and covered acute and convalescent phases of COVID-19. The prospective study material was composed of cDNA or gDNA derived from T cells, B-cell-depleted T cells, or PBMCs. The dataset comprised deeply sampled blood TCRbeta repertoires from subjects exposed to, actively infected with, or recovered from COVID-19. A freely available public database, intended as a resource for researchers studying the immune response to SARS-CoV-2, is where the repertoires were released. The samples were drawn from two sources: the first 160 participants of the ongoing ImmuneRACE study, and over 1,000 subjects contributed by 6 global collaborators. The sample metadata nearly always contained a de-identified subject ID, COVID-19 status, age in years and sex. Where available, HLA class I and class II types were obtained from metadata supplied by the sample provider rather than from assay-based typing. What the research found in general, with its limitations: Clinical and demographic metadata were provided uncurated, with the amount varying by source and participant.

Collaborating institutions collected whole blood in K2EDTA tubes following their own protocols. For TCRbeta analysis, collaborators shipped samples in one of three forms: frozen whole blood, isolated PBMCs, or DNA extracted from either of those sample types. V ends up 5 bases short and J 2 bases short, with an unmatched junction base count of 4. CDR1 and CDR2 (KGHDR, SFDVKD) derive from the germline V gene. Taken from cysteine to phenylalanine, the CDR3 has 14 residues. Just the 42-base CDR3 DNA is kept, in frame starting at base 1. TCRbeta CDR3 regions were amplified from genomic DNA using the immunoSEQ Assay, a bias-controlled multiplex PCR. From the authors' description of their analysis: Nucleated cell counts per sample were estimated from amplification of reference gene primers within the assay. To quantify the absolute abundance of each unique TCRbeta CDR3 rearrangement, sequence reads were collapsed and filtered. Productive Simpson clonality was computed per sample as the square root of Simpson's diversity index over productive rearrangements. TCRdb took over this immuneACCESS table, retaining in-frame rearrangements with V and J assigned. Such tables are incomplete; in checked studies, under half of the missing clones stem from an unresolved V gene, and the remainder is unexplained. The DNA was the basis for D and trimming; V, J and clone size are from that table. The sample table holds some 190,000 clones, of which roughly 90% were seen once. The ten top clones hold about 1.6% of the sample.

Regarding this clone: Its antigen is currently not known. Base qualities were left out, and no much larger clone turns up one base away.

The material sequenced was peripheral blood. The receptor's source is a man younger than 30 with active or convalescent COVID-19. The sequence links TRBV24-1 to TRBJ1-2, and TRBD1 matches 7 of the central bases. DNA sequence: TGTGCCACCAGTGGCCTGGACAGGAACTATGGCTACACCTTC. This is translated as CATSGLDRNYGYTF.